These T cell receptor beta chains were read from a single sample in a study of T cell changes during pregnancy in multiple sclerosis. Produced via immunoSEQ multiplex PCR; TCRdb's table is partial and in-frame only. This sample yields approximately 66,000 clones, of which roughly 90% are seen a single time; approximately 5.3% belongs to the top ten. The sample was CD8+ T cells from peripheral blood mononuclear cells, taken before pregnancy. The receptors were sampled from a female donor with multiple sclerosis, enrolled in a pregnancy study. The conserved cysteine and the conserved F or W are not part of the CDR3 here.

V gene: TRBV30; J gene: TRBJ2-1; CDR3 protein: AWSSGGAYNEQF
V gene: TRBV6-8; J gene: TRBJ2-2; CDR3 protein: ASSFIQDLGDTGELF
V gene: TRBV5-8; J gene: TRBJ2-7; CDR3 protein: ASSPRGPRADSNWSYEQY
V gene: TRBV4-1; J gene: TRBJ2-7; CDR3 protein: ASSQGKTRRTYEQY
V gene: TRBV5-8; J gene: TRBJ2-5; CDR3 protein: ASSDRHLQETQY
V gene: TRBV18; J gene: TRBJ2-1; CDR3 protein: ASSPQTADTDEQF
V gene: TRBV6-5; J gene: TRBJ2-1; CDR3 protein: ASRAGGSYNEQF
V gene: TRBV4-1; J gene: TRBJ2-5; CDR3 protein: ASSQAITVETQY
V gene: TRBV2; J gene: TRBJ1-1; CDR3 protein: ASSLGVNTEAF
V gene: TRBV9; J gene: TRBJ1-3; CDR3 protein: ASSVGGQVSGNTIY
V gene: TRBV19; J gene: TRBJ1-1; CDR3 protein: ASSIVGQGGNTEAF
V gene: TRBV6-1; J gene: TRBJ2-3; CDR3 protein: ASSILEADTQY
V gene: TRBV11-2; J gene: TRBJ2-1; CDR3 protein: ASSLGSSGRYYEQF